The T cell receptor (beta chain) under discussion was sequenced for a study of beta chain features in type 1 diabetes. General study results and limits: Moderate but significant shortening of TCRB CDR3s was recorded in all four CD4+ subsets from Type 1 diabetes patients.

Sequencing targeted expressed TCRB transcripts, as all isolated RNA had been reverse transcribed. TCRdb keeps only in-frame clones here, not all; method: immunoSEQ multiplex PCR. The table includes about 160,000 clones, approximately 8% detected once. This CDR3 comprises 13 residues. Deletions cut 4 bases from V and 4 bases from J, with 11 bases between. Germline CDR1 is SGDLS and CDR2 is YYNGEE. Based on CD45RO/CCR7/CD25/CD127/CD95/CD27, CD4+ regulatory, stem cell-like memory, naive and central memory cells were sorted. Sorting produced populations that all topped 95% purity. This clone turned up a few times. What it binds is unknown.

The sample comprised central memory CD4+ T cells from blood. The chain links TRBV9 to TRBJ1-2, with a possible D match to TRBD1 (5 bases). The sequence derives from a woman between 40 and 55 years old with type 1 diabetes. The CDR3 protein is CASSPVGLYGYTF. The CDR3 DNA reads as TGTGCCAGCAGCCCAGTGGGACTCTATGGCTACACCTTC.